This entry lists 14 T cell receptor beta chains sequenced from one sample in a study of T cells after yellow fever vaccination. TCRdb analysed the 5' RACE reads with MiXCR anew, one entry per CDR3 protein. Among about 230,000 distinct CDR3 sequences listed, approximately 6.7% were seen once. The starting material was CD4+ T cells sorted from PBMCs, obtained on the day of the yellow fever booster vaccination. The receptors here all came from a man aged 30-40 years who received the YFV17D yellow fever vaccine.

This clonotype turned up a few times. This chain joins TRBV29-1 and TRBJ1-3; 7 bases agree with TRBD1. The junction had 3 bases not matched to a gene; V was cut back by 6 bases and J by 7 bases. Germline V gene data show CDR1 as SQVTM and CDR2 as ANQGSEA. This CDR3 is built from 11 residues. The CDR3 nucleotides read TGCAGCGTCCTACAGGGGAACACCATATATTTT. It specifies CSVLQGNTIYF.

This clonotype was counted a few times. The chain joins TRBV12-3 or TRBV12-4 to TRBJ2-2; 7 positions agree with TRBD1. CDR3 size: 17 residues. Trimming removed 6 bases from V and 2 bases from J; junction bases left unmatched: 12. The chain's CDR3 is CASSDRVTTSNTGELFF. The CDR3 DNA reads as TGTGCCAGCAGCGACAGGGTCACAACGTCTAACACCGGGGAGCTGTTTTTT.

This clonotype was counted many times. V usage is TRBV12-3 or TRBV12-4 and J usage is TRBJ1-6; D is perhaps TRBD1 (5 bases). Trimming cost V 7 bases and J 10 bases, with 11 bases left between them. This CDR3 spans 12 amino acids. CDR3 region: CASNLAGSPLHF. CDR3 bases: TGTGCCAGCAACCTCGCAGGGTCACCCCTCCACTTT.

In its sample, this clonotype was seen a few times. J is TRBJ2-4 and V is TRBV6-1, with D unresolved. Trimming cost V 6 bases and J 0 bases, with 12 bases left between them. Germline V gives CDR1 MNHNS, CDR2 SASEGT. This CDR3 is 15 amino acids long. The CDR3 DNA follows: TGTGCCAGCAGACAAAGATCACTAGCCAAAAACATTCAGTACTTC. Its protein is CASRQRSLAKNIQYF.

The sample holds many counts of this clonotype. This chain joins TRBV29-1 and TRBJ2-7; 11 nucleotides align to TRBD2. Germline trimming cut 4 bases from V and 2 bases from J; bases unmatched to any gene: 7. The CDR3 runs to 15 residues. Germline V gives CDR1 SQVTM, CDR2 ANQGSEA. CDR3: CSVAPRLAGTYEQYF. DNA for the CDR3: TGCAGCGTTGCCCCTCGACTAGCGGGAACCTACGAGCAGTACTTC.

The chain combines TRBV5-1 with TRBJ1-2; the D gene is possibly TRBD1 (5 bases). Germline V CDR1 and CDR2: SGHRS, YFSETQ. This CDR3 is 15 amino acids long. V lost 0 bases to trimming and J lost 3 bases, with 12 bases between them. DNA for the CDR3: TGCGCCAGCAGCTTGGGTACCGGAGGGGACTATGGCTACACCTTC. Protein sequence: CASSLGTGGDYGYTF. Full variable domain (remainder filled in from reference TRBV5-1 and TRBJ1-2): KAGVTQTPRYLIKTRGQQVTLSCSPISGHRSVSWYQQTPGQGLQFLFEYFSETQRNKGNFPGRFSGRQFSNSRSEMNVSTLELGDSALYLCASSLGTGGDYGYTFGSGTRLTVV.

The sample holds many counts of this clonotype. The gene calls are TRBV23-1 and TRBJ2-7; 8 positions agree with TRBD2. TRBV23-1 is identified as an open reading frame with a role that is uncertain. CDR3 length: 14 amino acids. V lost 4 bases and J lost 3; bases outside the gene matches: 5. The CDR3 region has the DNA TGCGCCAGCAGTCGCCGCGGGAGGTTCTACGAGCAGTACTTC. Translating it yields CASSRRGRFYEQYF.

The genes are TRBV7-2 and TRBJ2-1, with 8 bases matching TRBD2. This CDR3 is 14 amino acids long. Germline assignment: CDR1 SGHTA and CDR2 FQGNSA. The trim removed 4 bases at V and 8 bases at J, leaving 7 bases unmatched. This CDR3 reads CASSSSSGGDEQFF. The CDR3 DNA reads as TGTGCCAGCAGCTCCTCGAGCGGGGGCGATGAGCAGTTCTTC.

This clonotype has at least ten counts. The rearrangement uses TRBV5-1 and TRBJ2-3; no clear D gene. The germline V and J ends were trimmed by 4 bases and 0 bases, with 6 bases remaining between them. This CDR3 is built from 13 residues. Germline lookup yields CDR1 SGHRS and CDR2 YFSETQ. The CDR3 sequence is CASSAPSTDTQYF. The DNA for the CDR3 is TGCGCCAGCAGCGCCCCTAGCACAGATACGCAGTATTTT.

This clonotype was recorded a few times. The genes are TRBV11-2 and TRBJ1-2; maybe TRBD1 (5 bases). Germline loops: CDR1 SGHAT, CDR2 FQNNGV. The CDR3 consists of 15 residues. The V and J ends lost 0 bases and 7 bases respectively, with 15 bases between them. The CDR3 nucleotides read TGTGCCAGCAGCTTAGATCCTGGGGGGGTCGGTGGCTACACCTTC. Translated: CASSLDPGGVGGYTF.

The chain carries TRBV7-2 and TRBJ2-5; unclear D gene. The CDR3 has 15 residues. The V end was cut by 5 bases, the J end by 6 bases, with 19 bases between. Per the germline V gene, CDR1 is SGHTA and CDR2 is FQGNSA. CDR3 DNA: TGTGCCAGCAGCCCAGACCCGAGCAGGAGCAAGACCCAGTACTTC. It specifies CASSPDPSRSKTQYF. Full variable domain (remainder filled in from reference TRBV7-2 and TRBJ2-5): GAGVSQSPSNKVTEKGKDVELRCDPISGHTALYWYRQSLGQGLEFLIYFQGNSAPDKSGLPSDRFSAERTGGSVSTLTIQRTQQEDSAVYLCASSPDPSRSKTQYFGPGTRLLVL.

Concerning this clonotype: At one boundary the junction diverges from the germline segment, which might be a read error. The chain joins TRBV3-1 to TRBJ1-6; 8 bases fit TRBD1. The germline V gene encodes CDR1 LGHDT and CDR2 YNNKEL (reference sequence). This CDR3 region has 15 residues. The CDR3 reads CASTQSRGRWSPLHF. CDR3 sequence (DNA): TGTGCCAGCACCCAATCCAGGGGGCGGTGGTCACCCCTCCACTTT.

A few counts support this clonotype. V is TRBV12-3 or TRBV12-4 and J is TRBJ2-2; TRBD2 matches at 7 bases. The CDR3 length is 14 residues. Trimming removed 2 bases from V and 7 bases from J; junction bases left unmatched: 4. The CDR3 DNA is TGTGCCAGCAGTTTATGGGAGGGGAGCGGGGAGCTGTTTTTT. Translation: CASSLWEGSGELFF.

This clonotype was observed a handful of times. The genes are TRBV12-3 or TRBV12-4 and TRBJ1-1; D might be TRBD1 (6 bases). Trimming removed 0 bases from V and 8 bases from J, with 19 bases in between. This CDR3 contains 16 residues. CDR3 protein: CASSLAHRAGEREAFF. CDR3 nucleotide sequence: TGTGCCAGCAGTTTAGCGCATAGGGCAGGGGAACGCGAAGCTTTCTTT.